A selection of T cell receptor beta chains follows, all from one sample in a study of cytomegalovirus exposure and HLA in healthy donors. TCRdb's copy holds only in-frame clones and misses some; the assay was immunoSEQ multiplex PCR. The sample records about 92,000 clones, under 80% being singletons. The sample consisted of PBMCs. The source is a man aged 45-65 years in good health and CMV-seropositive. Each CDR3 is given with its conserved first and last residue. Each record gives: V gene, clone size, D gene, J gene, CDR3 DNA, CDR3 protein. A D gene is named only where the DNA matches it firmly. Clone size is stated in some rows and not others, as once, few, many or a class when expanded.

>TRBV6-1|-|TRBD1|TRBJ1-5
TGTGCCAGCAGTGAATACAGGGGGAATCAGCCCCAGCATTTT
CASSEYRGNQPQHF
>TRBV29-1|-|-|TRBJ1-2
TGCAGCGTTGCAGGGATTCGTGGCTACACCTTC
CSVAGIRGYTF
>TRBV6-5|-|TRBD1|TRBJ1-4
TGTGCCAGCAGAACCGGGACAGGGGAGAAAAAACTGTTTTTT
CASRTGTGEKKLFF
>TRBV25-1|-|-|TRBJ1-1
TGTGCCAGCAGTGAGACAGCTTTGAACACTGAAGCTTTCTTT
CASSETALNTEAFF
>TRBV10-3|few|TRBD1|TRBJ1-2
TGTGCCATCAGTAGTCCCGGGACAGGGTCGGTCGGCTACACCTTC
CAISSPGTGSVGYTF
>TRBV7-8|few|TRBD1|TRBJ1-1
TGTGCCAGCAGCTCTCAGGGGGCAGGGGGCTGCGAAGCTTTCTTT
CASSSQGAGGCEAFF
>TRBV9|few|-|TRBJ1-6
TGTGCCAGCAGCGGGGAGCCAAATTCACCCCTCCACTTT
CASSGEPNSPLHF
>TRBV4-3|few|-|TRBJ2-1
TGCGCCAGCAGCCAAGTCGCGTCCGCGGGGTACAATGAGCAGTTCTTC
CASSQVASAGYNEQFF
>TRBV10-3|-|TRBD1|TRBJ1-2
TGTGCCATCAGGGGGACAGGGATTTCAAGTGGCTACACCTTC
CAIRGTGISSGYTF
>TRBV9|-|TRBD2|TRBJ2-3
TGTGCCAGCAGCTCCCGCGGGGGGGCCCCGGATACGCAGTATTTT
CASSSRGGAPDTQYF
>TRBV7-7|-|-|TRBJ1-1
TGTGCCAGCAGTTCGACAGGGAACACTGAAGCTTTCTTT
CASSSTGNTEAFF
>TRBV5-4|-|TRBD1|TRBJ2-3
TGTGCCAGCAGCGCCAGCAGGGGGACAGATACGCAGTATTTT
CASSASRGTDTQYF
>TRBV6-1|-|-|TRBJ1-3
TGTGCCAGCAGTGAATGGACAAGAAACACCATATATTTT
CASSEWTRNTIYF
>TRBV11-1|-|-|TRBJ2-4
TGTGCCAGCAGCTTAGATGGCCGAAACATTCAGTACTTC
CASSLDGRNIQYF
>TRBV21-1|few|-|TRBJ1-1
TGTGCCAGCAGGGGACAGGGGGCGCGGAACACTGAAGCTTTCTTT
CASRGQGARNTEAFF
>TRBV10-3|-|-|TRBJ2-7
TGTGCCATCAGTGAGGGTGGGGGGTCCTCCTACGAGCAGTACTTC
CAISEGGGSSYEQYF
>TRBV7-2|-|-|TRBJ1-2
TGTGCCAGCAGCCCAGCAACAGGGCGTTATGGCTACACCTTC
CASSPATGRYGYTF
>TRBV4-3|few|TRBD1|TRBJ2-1
TGCGCCAGCAGCCAAGAACAGGGGACATACAATGAGCAGTTCTTC
CASSQEQGTYNEQFF
>TRBV27|few|-|TRBJ1-4
TGTGCCAGCAGTTTATCACCCGGGGGGACCGCAACTAATGAAAAACTGTTTTTT
CASSLSPGGTATNEKLFF
>TRBV30|-|TRBD2|TRBJ2-3
TGTGCCTGGAACGGGGTAGCGGGGGGACTCACAGATACGCAGTATTTT
CAWNGVAGGLTDTQYF
>TRBV7-2|-|-|TRBJ2-3
TGTGCCAGCAGCTGGCGACAGACGAGCACAGATACGCAGTATTTT
CASSWRQTSTDTQYF
>TRBV7-2|-|-|TRBJ2-1
TGTGCCAGCAGCCCCACACGGGATTCTGAGCAGTTCTTC
CASSPTRDSEQFF
>TRBV7-2|-|TRBD2|TRBJ2-1
TGTGCCAGCAGCCCTCTAGCGGGGGGGTACAATGAGCAGTTCTTC
CASSPLAGGYNEQFF